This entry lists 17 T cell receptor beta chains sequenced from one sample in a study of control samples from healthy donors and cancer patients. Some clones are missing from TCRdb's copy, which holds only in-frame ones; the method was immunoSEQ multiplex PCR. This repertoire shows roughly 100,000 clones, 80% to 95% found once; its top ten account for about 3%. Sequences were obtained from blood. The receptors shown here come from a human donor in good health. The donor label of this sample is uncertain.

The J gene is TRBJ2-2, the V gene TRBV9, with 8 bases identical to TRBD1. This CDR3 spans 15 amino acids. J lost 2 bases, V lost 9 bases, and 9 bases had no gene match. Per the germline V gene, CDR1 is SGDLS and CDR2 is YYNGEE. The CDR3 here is CATNRGQGNTGELFF. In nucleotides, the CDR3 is TGTGCCACAAACCGTGGACAGGGAAACACCGGGGAGCTGTTTTTT.

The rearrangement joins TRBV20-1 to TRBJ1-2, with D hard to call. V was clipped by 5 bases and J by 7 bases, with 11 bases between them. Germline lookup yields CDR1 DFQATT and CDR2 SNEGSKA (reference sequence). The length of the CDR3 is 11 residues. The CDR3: CSAARGPGYTF. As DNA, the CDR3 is TGCAGTGCTGCGCGAGGACCTGGCTACACCTTC.

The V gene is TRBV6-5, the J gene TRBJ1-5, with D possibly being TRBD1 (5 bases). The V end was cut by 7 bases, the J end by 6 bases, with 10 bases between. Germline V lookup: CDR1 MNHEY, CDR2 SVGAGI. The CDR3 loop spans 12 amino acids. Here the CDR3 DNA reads TGTGCCAGCAATGGAGGGGCTCAGCCCCAGCATTTT. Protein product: CASNGGAQPQHF.

The CDR3 DNA reads TGTGCCAGCAGCTCGCACGGCGGGGGGCCGAACACCGGGGAGCTGTTTTTT. This codes for CASSSHGGGPNTGELFF. V and J are TRBV7-3 and TRBJ2-2, with 8 bases that match TRBD2. The CDR3 spans 17 residues. Germline V lookup: CDR1 SGHTA, CDR2 FQGTGA. Trimming removed 4 bases from V and 0 bases from J; junction bases left unmatched: 7.

This chain's CDR3 is CASTLAGIRSPLHF. The CDR3 DNA sequence: TGTGCCAGCACCTTGGCGGGGATACGTTCACCCCTCCACTTT. The chain joins TRBV28 to TRBJ1-6; D unresolved. The CDR3 runs 14 residues. V gave up 7 bases and J gave up 9 bases, with 16 bases separating them. Germline-derived CDR1 and CDR2 are MDHEN and SYDVKM.

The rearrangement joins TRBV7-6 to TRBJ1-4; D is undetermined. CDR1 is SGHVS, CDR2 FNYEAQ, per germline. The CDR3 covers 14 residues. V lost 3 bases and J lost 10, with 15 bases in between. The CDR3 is CASSLAPGASKLFF. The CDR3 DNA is TGTGCCAGCAGCTTGGCCCCTGGTGCTTCAAAACTGTTTTTT.

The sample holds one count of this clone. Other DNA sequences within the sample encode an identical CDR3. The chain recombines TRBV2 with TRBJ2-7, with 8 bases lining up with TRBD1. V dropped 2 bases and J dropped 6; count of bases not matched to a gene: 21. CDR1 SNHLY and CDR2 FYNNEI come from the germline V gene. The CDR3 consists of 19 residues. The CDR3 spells CASSEWNSRTGGLGGEQYV. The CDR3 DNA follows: TGTGCCAGCAGTGAATGGAATAGCCGAACAGGGGGTCTCGGGGGCGAGCAGTACGTC.

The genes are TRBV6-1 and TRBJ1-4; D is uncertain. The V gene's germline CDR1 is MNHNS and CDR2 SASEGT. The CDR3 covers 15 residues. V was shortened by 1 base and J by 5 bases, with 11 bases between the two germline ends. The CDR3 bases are TGTGCCAGCAGTGAAGGGCCCGGGATGAATGAAAAACTGTTTTTT. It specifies CASSEGPGMNEKLFF.

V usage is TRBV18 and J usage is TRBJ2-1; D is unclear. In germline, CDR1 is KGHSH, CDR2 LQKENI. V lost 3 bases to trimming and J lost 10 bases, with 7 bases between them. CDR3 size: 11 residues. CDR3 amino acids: CASSPLAEQFF. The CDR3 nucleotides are TGTGCCAGCTCACCTCTGGCAGAGCAGTTCTTC.

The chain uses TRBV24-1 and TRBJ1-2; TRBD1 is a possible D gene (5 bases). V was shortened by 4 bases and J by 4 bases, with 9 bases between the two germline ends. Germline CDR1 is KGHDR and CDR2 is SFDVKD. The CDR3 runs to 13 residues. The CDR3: CATSDGTIYGYTF. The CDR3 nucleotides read TGTGCCACCAGTGACGGGACTATCTATGGCTACACCTTC.

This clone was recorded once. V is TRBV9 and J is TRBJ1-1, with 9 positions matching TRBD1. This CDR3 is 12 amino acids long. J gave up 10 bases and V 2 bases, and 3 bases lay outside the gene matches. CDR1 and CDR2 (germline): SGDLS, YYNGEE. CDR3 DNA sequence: TGTGCCAGCAGCGTGGGGACAGGGCGAGCTTTCTTT. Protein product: CASSVGTGRAFF.

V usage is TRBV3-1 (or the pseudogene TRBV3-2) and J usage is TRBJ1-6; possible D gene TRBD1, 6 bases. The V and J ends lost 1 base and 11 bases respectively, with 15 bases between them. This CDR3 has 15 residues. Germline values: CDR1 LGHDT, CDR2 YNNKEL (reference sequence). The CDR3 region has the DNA TGTGCCAGCAGCCAAGGGGGCGGGGGGCGGGCACCCCTCCACTTT. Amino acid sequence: CASSQGGGGRAPLHF.

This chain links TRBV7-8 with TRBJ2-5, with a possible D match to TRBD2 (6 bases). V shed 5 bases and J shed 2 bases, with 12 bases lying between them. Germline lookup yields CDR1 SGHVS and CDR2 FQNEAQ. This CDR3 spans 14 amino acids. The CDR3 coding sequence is TGTGCCAGCAGCGGCCGGGACTCACAAGAGACCCAGTACTTC. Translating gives CASSGRDSQETQYF.

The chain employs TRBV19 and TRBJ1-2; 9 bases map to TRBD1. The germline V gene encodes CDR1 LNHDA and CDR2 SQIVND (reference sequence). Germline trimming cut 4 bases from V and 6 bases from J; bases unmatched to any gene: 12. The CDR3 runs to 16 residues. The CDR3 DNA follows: TGTGCCAGTAGTACAAACCAACGGACAGGGGAGGATGGCTACACCTTC. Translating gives CASSTNQRTGEDGYTF.

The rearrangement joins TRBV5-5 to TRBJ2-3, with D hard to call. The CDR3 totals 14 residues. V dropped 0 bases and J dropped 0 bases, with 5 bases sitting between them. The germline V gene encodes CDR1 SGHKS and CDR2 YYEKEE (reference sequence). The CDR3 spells CASSLGPSTDTQYF. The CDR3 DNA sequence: TGTGCCAGCAGCTTGGGGCCTAGCACAGATACGCAGTATTTT.

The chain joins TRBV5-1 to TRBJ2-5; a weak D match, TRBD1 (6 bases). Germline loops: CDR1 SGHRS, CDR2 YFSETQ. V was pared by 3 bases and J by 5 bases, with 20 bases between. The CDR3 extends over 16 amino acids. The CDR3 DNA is TGCGCCAGCAGCTCCCAGGTCCAGGGGATAAGGGAGACCCAGTACTTC. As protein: CASSSQVQGIRETQYF.

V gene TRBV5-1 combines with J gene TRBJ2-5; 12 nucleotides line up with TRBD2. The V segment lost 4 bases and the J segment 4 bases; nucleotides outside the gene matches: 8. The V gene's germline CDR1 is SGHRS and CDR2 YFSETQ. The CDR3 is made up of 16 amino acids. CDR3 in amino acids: CASSPMTSGGAETQYF. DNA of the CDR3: TGCGCCAGCAGCCCAATGACTAGCGGGGGAGCAGAGACCCAGTACTTC.